The 31 T cell receptor beta chains given below trace back to one sample, sequenced in a study of cytomegalovirus exposure and HLA in healthy donors (dated by TCRdb to 2017 to 2019). The library was prepared using the immunoSEQ multiplex PCR assay. For the multiplex PCR, a mixture combining 60 forward primers for TCR Vbeta segments and 13 reverse primers for TCR Jbeta segments was used. TCRdb obtained this table from immuneACCESS and retained in-frame rearrangements with V and J assigned. These tables miss some clones; where compared with another copy, unresolved V genes account for less than half of the shortfall, and the remainder is unexplained. This sample has around 69,000 clones in its table, and roughly 64% of those were observed once. Jointly, the top ten make up 7.5% to 8% of the sample. The sample comprised PBMCs. These receptors were taken from a man between 35 and 55 years old in good health and CMV-seropositive.

This clone was counted only a few times. CDR3 DNA sequence: TGCAGCGTTGAAAGCACAGGGGGAGGCGAGCAGTACTTC. This sequence encodes CSVESTGGGEQYF. The genes are TRBV29-1 and TRBJ2-7; 8 bases map to TRBD1. The junction had 6 bases not matched to a gene; V was cut back by 2 bases and J by 6 bases. Germline values: CDR1 SQVTM, CDR2 ANQGSEA. The CDR3 has 13 residues.

There are a few counts of this clone. J is TRBJ1-5 and V is TRBV5-6; D might be TRBD1 (6 bases). V shed 3 bases and J shed 6 bases, with 13 bases lying between them. The CDR3 runs to 14 residues. The germline CDR1 and CDR2 sequences are SGHDT and YYEEEE. The CDR3 loop reads CASSSTGRGQPQHF. In DNA, the CDR3 is TGTGCCAGCAGCTCTACAGGGCGCGGTCAGCCCCAGCATTTT.

Turning to this clone: One end of the junction fails to match germline, which may point to a read error. J is TRBJ2-2 and V is TRBV7-7; D is perhaps TRBD2 (5 bases). CDR1 and CDR2 (germline): SSHAT, FNYEAQ (reference sequence). The length of the CDR3 is 13 residues. The CDR3 bases are TGTGCTAGCAGCTTAAACGGGGCCGGGGAGCTGTTTTTT. It translates to CASSLNGAGELFF.

V is TRBV5-1 and J is TRBJ1-4; no firm D call. With 4 bases removed from V and 5 bases from J, the gap between germline ends came to 18 bases. Germline values: CDR1 SGHRS, CDR2 YFSETQ. The CDR3 extends over 16 amino acids. CDR3 sequence reads: CASSPTVRGANEKLFF. CDR3 nucleotide sequence: TGCGCCAGCAGCCCGACCGTTCGGGGTGCCAATGAAAAACTGTTTTTT.

This clone was counted between two and nine times. This chain uses TRBV4-3 with TRBJ2-1; 13 nucleotides align to TRBD2. CDR1 and CDR2 (germline): LGHNA, YSLEER. Unmatched junction bases numbered 8, after V lost 4 bases and J lost 2 bases. The CDR3 is made up of 18 amino acids. The CDR3 bases are TGCGCCAGCAGCCGCCTGACTAGCGGGGGGCCCACCTACAATGAGCAGTTCTTC. Encoded protein: CASSRLTSGGPTYNEQFF.

This clone has more than one count but fewer than ten. This same CDR3 is encoded by further DNA sequences in the sample. The V and J genes are TRBV6-1 and TRBJ1-2; possibly TRBD1 for D (5 bases). This CDR3 has 13 amino acids. Trimming took off 7 bases at V and 4 bases at J, with 13 bases between the two ends. Germline V CDR1 and CDR2: MNHNS, SASEGT. The CDR3 DNA reads as TGTGCCAGCACCCTCGGGGGGGGCTATGGCTACACCTTC. Translation gives CASTLGGGYGYTF.

The chain recombines TRBV27 with TRBJ1-2; 8 positions match TRBD1. The CDR3 runs to 13 residues. J was trimmed by 8 bases and V by 5 bases; bases with no gene match: 7. The germline gives CDR1 MNHEY, CDR2 SMNVEV (reference sequence). This CDR3 reads CASSPGQERGYTF. The CDR3 DNA reads as TGTGCCAGCAGTCCGGGACAGGAACGGGGCTACACCTTC.

The gene calls are TRBV19 and TRBJ2-5, with 7 bases lining up with TRBD2. Germline V gene data show CDR1 as LNHDA and CDR2 as SQIVND (reference sequence). The V segment lost 4 bases and the J segment 1 base; nucleotides outside the gene matches: 12. The CDR3 sequence is 17 residues long. CDR3 in amino acids: CASSTGLISALQETQYF. CDR3 DNA: TGTGCCAGTAGTACGGGACTAATCTCAGCCCTCCAAGAGACCCAGTACTTC.

The genes are TRBV18 and TRBJ2-1, with D perhaps matching TRBD1 (5 bases). The CDR3 loop spans 14 amino acids. Trimming cost V 0 bases and J 10 bases, with 13 bases left between them. The V gene's germline CDR1 is KGHSH and CDR2 LQKENI. The CDR3 DNA sequence: TGTGCCAGCTCACCACCGGCAGGGCGCCAAGAGCAGTTCTTC. It is translated as CASSPPAGRQEQFF.

This clone came up a few times. The chain links TRBV6-5 to TRBJ2-3; 8 bases match TRBD2. V gave up 0 bases and J gave up 0 bases; unmatched junction bases: 2. The germline gives CDR1 MNHEY, CDR2 SVGAGI. The CDR3 is 16 amino acids. CDR3 in DNA: TGTGCCAGCAGTTACTCTCGGGAGGGTAGCACAGATACGCAGTATTTT. Amino acid sequence: CASSYSREGSTDTQYF.

The V gene is TRBV6-5, the J gene TRBJ1-2, with TRBD1 matching over 8 bases. CDR3 length equals 14 residues. The ends lost 6 bases at V and 4 bases at J; junction bases unmatched: 7. Germline CDR1 and CDR2: MNHEY and SVGAGI. The chain's CDR3 is CASRETGAGYGYTF. The CDR3 DNA follows: TGTGCCAGCAGAGAGACAGGGGCAGGCTATGGCTACACCTTC.

This clone was recorded at least ten times. This chain connects TRBV6-6 to TRBJ1-1; D unclear. V lost 4 bases and J 7 bases, leaving 4 bases between the germline ends. The CDR3 totals 10 residues. Germline V gives CDR1 MNHNY, CDR2 SVGAGI (reference sequence). The CDR3 loop is CASSSLEAFF. The CDR3 DNA reads as TGTGCCAGCAGTTCCCTTGAAGCTTTCTTT.

The table lists this clone with a count of one. This chain connects TRBV2 to TRBJ1-5, with TRBD1 identical over 7 bases. The V gene end was trimmed by 6 bases and the J gene end by 2 bases; junction bases not matched to a gene: 7. This CDR3 contains 15 residues. Germline CDR1 is SNHLY and CDR2 is FYNNEI. For the CDR3, the DNA is TGTGCCAGCAGCCTAAGGACAGGCCGCAATCAGCCCCAGCATTTT. Its translation: CASSLRTGRNQPQHF. Full variable domain (remainder filled in from reference TRBV2 and TRBJ1-5): EPEVTQTPSHQVTQMGQEVILRCVPISNHLYFYWYRQILGQKVEFLVSFYNNEISEKSEIFDDQFSVERPDGSNFTLKIRSTKLEDSAMYFCASSLRTGRNQPQHFGDGTRLSIL.

The V gene is TRBV19, the J gene TRBJ2-6, with a tentative D call TRBD1 (5 bases). Trimming shortened V by 7 bases and J by 4 bases, and 14 bases separated the two germline ends. The CDR3 extends over 15 amino acids. Germline CDR1 and CDR2: LNHDA and SQIVND (reference sequence). The DNA for the CDR3 is TGTGCCAGTATGGCAGTGTGGACAGGGGCCAACGTCCTGACTTTC. Translated: CASMAVWTGANVLTF.

This clone is categorized as medium-sized. The J gene is TRBJ2-3, the V gene TRBV4-1; D unresolved. The V gene's germline CDR1 is MGHRA and CDR2 YSYEKL. The CDR3 covers 12 residues. V was clipped by 4 bases and J by 5 bases, with 7 bases between them. The CDR3 sequence is CASSPNQDTQYF. CDR3 sequence (DNA): TGCGCCAGCAGCCCTAATCAAGATACGCAGTATTTT.

The gene calls are TRBV7-6 and TRBJ2-5; the match to TRBD1 covers 11 bases. V trimming: 2 bases; J trimming: 4 bases; junction bases outside the gene matches: 9. The V gene's germline CDR1 is SGHVS and CDR2 FNYEAQ. The CDR3 is 17 amino acids. The CDR3 region has the DNA TGTGCCAGCAGCTTACCCGGACAGGGGGCGGGGGCAGAGACCCAGTACTTC. Protein: CASSLPGQGAGAETQYF.

There are a few counts of this clone. The rearrangement links TRBV5-1 to TRBJ1-1, with TRBD1 matching 7 bases. V lost 4 bases, J lost 8 bases, and 11 bases stayed unmatched. Germline CDR1 and CDR2: SGHRS and YFSETQ. The CDR3 is 14 residues long. The CDR3 reads CASSLSAGGSEAFF. In nucleotides, the CDR3 is TGCGCCAGCAGCCTGTCGGCAGGGGGATCGGAAGCTTTCTTT.

This clone was counted only a few times. This chain uses TRBV6-1 with TRBJ1-2; tentatively, D is TRBD1 (6 bases). In germline, CDR1 is MNHNS, CDR2 SASEGT. The CDR3 consists of 15 residues. Trimming pared 3 bases from V and 4 bases from J, leaving 15 bases between. CDR3 coding DNA: TGTGCCAGCAGTGATCCTAGGGGGGGGGTCTATGGCTACACCTTC. Amino acid sequence: CASSDPRGGVYGYTF.

The chain combines TRBV5-1 with TRBJ2-3; TRBD1 might be the D (6 bases). The germline V and J ends were trimmed by 8 bases and 4 bases, with 14 bases remaining between them. CDR3 length: 13 amino acids. The germline gives CDR1 SGHRS, CDR2 YFSETQ. CDR3: CASTLQGPDTQYF. DNA of the CDR3: TGCGCCAGTACCCTACAGGGTCCAGATACGCAGTATTTT.

The chain joins TRBV10-3 to TRBJ1-5; the match to TRBD1 covers 8 bases. The CDR3 spans 15 residues. Trimming at V came to 2 bases and at J to 6 bases, leaving 6 bases not matched to a gene. The V gene's germline CDR1 is ENHRY and CDR2 SYGVKD. CDR3 in DNA: TGTGCCATCAGTGAGCAGGGGGCAGGTGGTCAGCCCCAGCATTTT. Protein sequence: CAISEQGAGGQPQHF.

The CDR3 here is CASSSSSGLYNEQFF. The CDR3 bases are TGTGCCAGCAGTTCGTCTAGCGGTCTCTACAATGAGCAGTTCTTC. The V and J genes are TRBV28 and TRBJ2-1, with 7 bases fitting TRBD2. The CDR3 extends over 15 amino acids. V shed 4 bases, J shed 3 bases, and the junction held 6 bases outside the gene matches. From germline, CDR1 is MDHEN and CDR2 SYDVKM.

For the CDR3, the DNA is TGTGCCAGCAGCTTAGGGGGGCCTTACGAGCAGTACTTC. Translation gives CASSLGGPYEQYF. V and J are TRBV7-9 and TRBJ2-7, with TRBD1 as a possible D gene (6 bases). CDR1 and CDR2 from the germline V gene are SEHNR and FQNEAQ (reference sequence). The CDR3 is 13 amino acids. V dropped 1 base and J dropped 4 bases, with 8 bases sitting between them.

The chain joins TRBV7-9 to TRBJ1-2; no definite D call. This CDR3 is 12 amino acids long. V was pared by 3 bases and J by 2 bases, with 4 bases between. In germline, CDR1 is SEHNR, CDR2 FQNEAQ (reference sequence). CDR3 sequence reads: CASSFRNYGYTF. The CDR3 DNA sequence: TGTGCCAGCAGCTTCAGAAACTATGGCTACACCTTC.

The chain has TRBV5-1 and TRBJ2-7, with D possibly TRBD1 on 6 matching bases. The CDR3 runs 15 residues. V lost 0 bases to trimming and J lost 4 bases, with 14 bases between them. Germline V lookup: CDR1 SGHRS, CDR2 YFSETQ. CDR3 sequence reads: CASSLALGGQYEQYF. For the CDR3, the DNA is TGCGCCAGCAGCTTGGCCTTAGGGGGTCAGTACGAGCAGTACTTC.

The gene calls are TRBV6-5 and TRBJ2-3; 8 bases line up with TRBD2. J was trimmed by 0 bases and V by 10 bases; bases with no gene match: 0. The germline V gene encodes CDR1 MNHEY and CDR2 SVGAGI. This CDR3 is built from 12 residues. CDR3 in DNA: TGTGCCACGGGGGGGAGCACAGATACGCAGTATTTT. Translation gives CATGGSTDTQYF.

V is TRBV4-1 and J is TRBJ1-3; D possibly corresponds to TRBD1 (5 bases). There are 19 residues in the CDR3. The V end lost 0 bases, the J end lost 1 base, and 19 bases lay between the germline ends. The germline gives CDR1 MGHRA, CDR2 YSYEKL. For the CDR3, the DNA is TGCGCCAGCAGCCAAGATTCAGGGTCCTCACTTTTATCTGGAAACACCATATATTTT. Protein sequence: CASSQDSGSSLLSGNTIYF.

V gene TRBV6-5 combines with J gene TRBJ1-1; D may be TRBD1 (6 bases). The CDR3 runs 16 residues. Between the trimmed V and J ends, which lost 6 bases and 4 bases, there was a span of 21 bases. Germline V gives CDR1 MNHEY, CDR2 SVGAGI. CDR3 nucleotide sequence: TGTGCCAGCAGCTACCGGGCGGGGGCATTAGGCACTGAAGCTTTCTTT. Protein sequence: CASSYRAGALGTEAFF.

The chain combines TRBV28 with TRBJ2-7; D call uncertain. This CDR3 comprises 13 residues. Deletions cut 2 bases from V and 3 bases from J, with 8 bases between. Per the germline V gene, CDR1 is MDHEN and CDR2 is SYDVKM. CDR3 protein: CASSLPGGYEQYF. CDR3 DNA: TGTGCCAGCAGTTTACCCGGCGGCTACGAGCAGTACTTC.

The chain is built from TRBV5-1 and TRBJ2-5, with 7 bases lining up with TRBD2. The junction had 0 bases not matched to a gene; V was cut back by 4 bases and J by 3 bases. The V gene's germline CDR1 is SGHRS and CDR2 YFSETQ. The CDR3 length is 12 residues. The CDR3 sequence is CASSGGEETQYF. The CDR3 nucleotides read TGCGCCAGCAGCGGGGGGGAAGAGACCCAGTACTTC.

The J gene is TRBJ2-4, the V gene TRBV19, with TRBD2 matching over 8 bases. The J segment lost 6 bases and the V segment lost 8 bases, leaving 9 bases of the junction unmatched. Germline-derived CDR1 and CDR2 are LNHDA and SQIVND (reference sequence). CDR3 length: 14 amino acids. CDR3 region: CASGRGGPGNIQYF. CDR3 in DNA: TGTGCCAGTGGACGCGGGGGGCCGGGAAACATTCAGTACTTC.

This chain's CDR3 is CASSQEGHFGEKLFF. The CDR3 DNA reads TGTGCCAGCAGCCAAGAAGGACACTTCGGTGAAAAACTGTTTTTT. The V gene is TRBV4-2, the J gene TRBJ1-4; perhaps TRBD1 as D (5 bases). The CDR3 runs to 15 residues. Looked up from germline, CDR1 is LGHNA and CDR2 is YNFKEQ. Trimming pared 0 bases from V and 7 bases from J, leaving 12 bases between.